Sequencing of this T cell receptor (beta chain) was carried out in a study of blood T cell repertoires in COVID-19. This clone was counted many times. CDR3 length equals 11 residues. V was clipped by 6 bases and J by 10 bases, with 12 bases between them. CDR1 is MNHGY, CDR2 SVAAGI, per germline. Using immunoSEQ multiplex PCR, the repertoire was profiled, and TCRdb retains in-frame clones only, with some absent. The table has under 250,000 clones, roughly 85% seen once. The sequence was collected from a woman aged 50 to 60 with acute COVID-19. The chain employs TRBV6-9 and TRBJ1-1; D is unclear. The sequenced sample consisted of PBMCs or T cells enriched from blood (not recorded which). CDR3 amino acids: CASRYGARAFF. The CDR3 bases are TGTGCCAGCAGGTACGGAGCGCGAGCTTTCTTT.